This entry is about one TCR beta chain. The record originates from a study of blood T cell repertoires in COVID-19. Study-wide background: Whether acute or convalescent, the COVID-19 samples came from the United States, Italy and Spain. In each case, the material was cDNA or gDNA derived from T cells, B-cell-depleted T cells, or PBMCs.

Libraries were prepared by immunoSEQ multiplex PCR; TCRdb keeps only in-frame clonotypes and omits some of them. Among 100,000 to 110,000 clones listed, more than 65% were seen once. The junction had 5 bases not matched to a gene; V was cut back by 2 bases and J by 4 bases. Per the germline V gene, CDR1 is SGHRS and CDR2 is YFSETQ. The CDR3 contains 17 residues. The receptor comes from a woman aged 70-85 years with acute or convalescent COVID-19. The chain uses TRBV5-1 and TRBJ2-1, with TRBD2 identical over 14 bases. Sequencing was done on a sample of peripheral blood. CDR3 DNA sequence: TGCGCCAGCAGCTTAGGACTAGCGGGGGGCACGTACAATGAGCAGTTCTTC. Translated: CASSLGLAGGTYNEQFF.